The 11 T cell receptor beta chains reported below all come from one sample, sequenced in a study of cytomegalovirus exposure and HLA in healthy donors. Use of 60 Vbeta and 13 Jbeta primers characterized the PCR. Generated by immunoSEQ multiplex PCR, the TCRdb table keeps only in-frame clones and is missing some. The sample lists approximately 110,000 clones, 70% to 80% occurring once. Sample: PBMCs. These receptor sequences come from a man aged 25-40 years in good health and CMV-seronegative.

This clone was picked up one time. The chain couples TRBV9 to TRBJ2-3; no clear D. The CDR3 is made up of 14 amino acids. Trimming shortened V by 0 bases and J by 4 bases, and 9 bases separated the two germline ends. The V gene's germline CDR1 is SGDLS and CDR2 YYNGEE. The CDR3 loop is CASSVDSFSDTQYF. The CDR3, as DNA: TGTGCCAGCAGCGTAGATAGTTTCTCAGATACGCAGTATTTT. The full variable domain, in which reference TRBV9 and TRBJ2-3 provide the parts outside the CDR3, is DSGVTQTPKHLITATGQRVTLRCSPRSGDLSVYWYQQSLDQGLQFLIQYYNGEERAKGNILERFSAQQFPDLHSELNLSSLELGDSALYFCASSVDSFSDTQYFGPGTRLTVL.

This chain connects TRBV6-5 to TRBJ2-1; TRBD2 matches at 9 bases. The CDR3 runs 16 residues. V lost 2 bases to trimming and J lost 6 bases; unmatched junction nucleotides: 8. Germline V CDR1 and CDR2: MNHEY, SVGAGI. CDR3 loop: CASSYPVSGSANEQFF. CDR3 bases: TGTGCCAGCAGTTACCCAGTTAGCGGGAGTGCCAATGAGCAGTTCTTC.

This rearrangement joins TRBV2 to TRBJ2-3, with 12 bases aligning to TRBD2. The germline CDR1 and CDR2 sequences are SNHLY and FYNNEI. V was clipped by 4 bases and J by 5 bases; unmatched bases: 4. This CDR3 region has 15 residues. CDR3 DNA: TGTGCCAGCAGTGGACTAGCGGGAGTTGAAGATACGCAGTATTTT. This encodes CASSGLAGVEDTQYF.

This chain links TRBV6-5 with TRBJ1-5; 8 positions agree with TRBD1. The CDR3 sequence is 16 residues long. J was trimmed by 0 bases and V by 0 bases; bases with no gene match: 1. Germline CDR1 and CDR2: MNHEY and SVGAGI. The CDR3 sequence: CASSYSTGVSNQPQHF. The CDR3 coding sequence is TGTGCCAGCAGTTACTCGACAGGGGTTAGCAATCAGCCCCAGCATTTT.

J is TRBJ2-3 and V is TRBV7-3; TRBD1 might be the D (5 bases). The CDR3 is 13 residues long. V lost 2 bases to trimming and J lost 5 bases, with 8 bases between them. Germline assignment: CDR1 SGHTA and CDR2 FQGTGA. The CDR3 region has the DNA TGTGCCAGCAGCTTAGCAGGGTTAGATACGCAGTATTTT. It is translated as CASSLAGLDTQYF.

The chain joins TRBV15 to TRBJ1-3; D might be TRBD1 (5 bases). The germline CDR1 and CDR2 sequences are LNHNV and YYDKDF (reference sequence). Trimming removed 0 bases from V and 0 bases from J, with 9 bases in between. The CDR3 extends over 16 amino acids. Written as DNA, the CDR3 is TGTGCCACCAGCAGAGATCGACAGAGCTCTGGAAACACCATATATTTT. Protein: CATSRDRQSSGNTIYF.

V gene TRBV18 combines with J gene TRBJ2-7, with D hard to call. Trimming cost V 2 bases and J 3 bases, with 11 bases left between them. The CDR3 has 14 residues. CDR1 and CDR2 (germline): KGHSH, LQKENI. The CDR3 bases are TGTGCCAGCTCACCAGCGACCGAGGTCTACGAGCAGTACTTC. This codes for CASSPATEVYEQYF.

This clone was seen a single time. J is TRBJ2-2 and V is TRBV7-9; 9 bases line up with TRBD2. The CDR3 runs 16 residues. Germline V gene sequence: CDR1 SEHNR, CDR2 FQNEAQ (reference sequence). The V gene end was trimmed by 6 bases and the J gene end by 7 bases; junction bases not matched to a gene: 12. The CDR3 DNA follows: TGTGCCAGCAGTCTGGCGGGGGGGCAATTGATCGGGGAGCTGTTTTTT. It is translated as CASSLAGGQLIGELFF.

V gene TRBV19 combines with J gene TRBJ2-7; perhaps TRBD1 as D (6 bases). This CDR3 spans 14 amino acids. Germline lookup yields CDR1 LNHDA and CDR2 SQIVND (reference sequence). Trimming removed 5 bases from V and 0 bases from J, with 11 bases in between. CDR3 nucleotide sequence: TGTGCCAGTAGTTTTACAGGGACCTCCTACGAGCAGTACTTC. Its translation is CASSFTGTSYEQYF.

This clone was seen only a few times. The chain has TRBV4-1 and TRBJ2-3; a possible D gene is TRBD1 (5 bases). The CDR3 is made up of 16 amino acids. The ends were cut back, 0 bases at V and 0 bases at J, with 10 bases in the middle. From germline, CDR1 is MGHRA and CDR2 YSYEKL. CDR3 residues: CASSQDRYRSTDTQYF. The CDR3 DNA is TGCGCCAGCAGCCAAGATAGATACAGGAGCACAGATACGCAGTATTTT.

The chain couples TRBV2 to TRBJ2-5; 9 nucleotides match TRBD1. V was pared by 6 bases and J by 5 bases, with 7 bases of the junction left unmatched. CDR1 is SNHLY and CDR2 is FYNNEI in the germline V gene. The CDR3 consists of 14 residues. The chain's CDR3 is CASSLNGQGETQYF. The DNA of the CDR3 is TGTGCCAGCAGCTTAAACGGACAGGGGGAGACCCAGTACTTC. The full variable domain, with the rest looked up from reference TRBV2 and TRBJ2-5, is EPEVTQTPSHQVTQMGQEVILRCVPISNHLYFYWYRQILGQKVEFLVSFYNNEISEKSEIFDDQFSVERPDGSNFTLKIRSTKLEDSAMYFCASSLNGQGETQYFGPGTRLLVL.